There are a few counts of the clone carrying this T cell receptor (beta chain). The antigen is unknown. Expressed TCRB transcripts were sequenced because the isolated RNA had all been reverse transcribed beforehand. This table comes from immunoSEQ multiplex PCR, and its TCRdb copy is limited to in-frame clones, with some not included. In the table there are a few hundred thousand clones, over 9% of which are singletons. This specimen belongs to a study of beta chain features in type 1 diabetes. Study background: When patients were set against healthy donors, age, gender and cell yields were similar.

Findings and limits, study-wide: Within each of all four CD4+ subsets, Type 1 diabetes patients had TCRB CDR3s that were moderately but significantly shorter. Naive, central memory and Treg TCRB repertoires appeared more alike in patients than in healthy donors. Junctions at VDJ sites from type 1 diabetes patients had fewer insertions and more deletions.

CDR1 is KGHSH and CDR2 is LQKENI in the germline V gene. The V gene end was trimmed by 6 bases and the J gene end by 3 bases; junction bases not matched to a gene: 8. The CDR3 runs 15 residues. Naive, central memory, regulatory and stem cell-like memory cells within the CD4+ compartment were sorted using CD45RO/CCR7/CD25/CD127/CD95/CD27. The receptor was derived from a man aged 25-45 years with type 1 diabetes. The chain combines TRBV18 with TRBJ2-1; 7 bases are a match to TRBD2. The sample taken for sequencing was central memory CD4+ T cells from blood. The CDR3 DNA reads TGTGCCAGCTCCGTTAATCCGGGGGGCTACAATGAGCAGTTCTTC. Its translation: CASSVNPGGYNEQFF.